This T cell receptor (beta chain) comes out of a study of control samples from healthy donors and cancer patients. TCRdb's copy holds only in-frame clones and misses some; the assay was immunoSEQ multiplex PCR. Of roughly 130,000 clones detected, 75% to 95% appear once; the ten largest clones hold less than 2.5%. V lost 3 bases to trimming and J lost 8 bases, with 13 bases between them. The CDR3 totals 13 residues. The sample was blood. The genes are TRBV12-3 or TRBV12-4 and TRBJ1-2; D might be TRBD1 (6 bases). This TCR derives from a man younger than 35 in good health. The CDR3 here is CASSFPGGGGYTF. The CDR3 DNA is TGTGCCAGCAGTTTTCCGGGGGGCGGCGGCTACACCTTC.